What follows is one TCR beta chain and its context. What antigen it recognizes has not been identified. It may be a read error: a sequence one base away is much more abundant. The data were taken from a study of glioma-infiltrating T cells listed by TCRdb under 2016. Background for the entire study: The study sequenced TCR alpha- and beta-chain repertoires from glioma tissue, from non-neoplastic brain tissue and from matched peripheral blood mononuclear cells. To gauge divergence between tissue and blood T-cell populations, every tissue-infiltrating repertoire was compared against the peripheral blood repertoire from the same patient. The paired cohort comprised three low-grade glioma patients, 8 or 9 primary glioblastoma patients and three non-glioma patients contributing non-neoplastic brain tissue. The investigation overall reported the following: Very few CDR3 sequences were found to be shared between tissue and blood, and this scarcity was attributed to high CDR3 diversity and limited sampling. The group comparisons were based on small numbers of patients: three non-neoplastic, three low-grade glioma and eight glioblastoma patients. VJ-independent divergence between tissue and blood was found to be below expectation in non-neoplastic patients but above expectation in all gliomas, particularly low-grade gliomas.

The iRepertoire nested amplicon-rescue multiplex PCR (arm-PCR) platform was used to amplify TCR alpha and beta CDR3 regions from RNA. One-step reverse transcription and amplification used roughly 95-450 ng of tissue mRNA or PBMC total RNA as input. Following bead purification, Illumina adapters were added by a secondary multiplex PCR, and the libraries were gel-purified between 200 and 400 bp. Libraries carried internal 6-nucleotide barcodes used for demultiplexing. Sequencing of the libraries was done on an Illumina MiSeq using 2x220 or 2x250 nucleotide paired-end reads. In the authors' own workflow: Paired reads were merged using FLASH 1.2.11 and aligned with BWA-MEM to the GRCh37 human genome, and TRA and TRB reads were then extracted. For V and J assignment, an IMGT-derived reference of cassette sequences and CDR3 motifs that included pseudogenes was used. Reads were translated in three frames, and productive CDR3s were defined by a C…FGXG motif without stop codons. Clonotypes were defined as unique combinations of V-J cassette pair and CDR3 amino acid sequence. Hamming distance filtering was applied to reads, with thresholds set by the sequence error rate of each sample in mapped regions. TCRdb reworked the public reads: Q25 trimming with fastp, MiXCR clone assembly, productive beta chains retained. All rows with the same CDR3 protein become a single entry with the most common DNA and genes. TCRdb's processing, not the authors' own work, is the source of the V and J calls. A total of about 130,000 distinct CDR3 sequences appear in this sample, roughly 25% of them only once. The ten most abundant clones make up approximately 16% of the sample.

Via the germline V gene, CDR1 is SQVTM and CDR2 ANQGSEA. The CDR3 measures 12 amino acids from cysteine to phenylalanine. The entry retains the CDR3 DNA only, 36 bases that are in frame from base 1. What was sequenced was glioma tissue, nonneoplastic brain tissue, or PBMCs (not recorded which). The receptor's source is a human donor with low-grade glioma or glioblastoma, undergoing nonglioma brain surgery, or in good health (not recorded which). The sequence links TRBV29-1 to TRBJ1-3, with the D gene not confidently named. The CDR3 region has the sequence CSVGDTGNAIYF. In nucleotides, the sequence is TGCAGCGTTGGGGATACTGGAAACGCCATATATTTT.